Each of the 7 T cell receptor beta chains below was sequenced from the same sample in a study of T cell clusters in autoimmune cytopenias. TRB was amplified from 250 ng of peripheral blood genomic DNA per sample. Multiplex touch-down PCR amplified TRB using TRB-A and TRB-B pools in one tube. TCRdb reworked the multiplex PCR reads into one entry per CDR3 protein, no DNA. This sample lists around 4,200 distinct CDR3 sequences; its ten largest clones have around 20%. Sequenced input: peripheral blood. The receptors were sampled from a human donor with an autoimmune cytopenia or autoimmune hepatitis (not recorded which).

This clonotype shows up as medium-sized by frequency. This chain's CDR3 is CASKWTGMGGTEAFF. V gene TRBV27 combines with J gene TRBJ1-1; without DNA, the TCRdb call of TRBD1 cannot be checked. The CDR3 contains 15 residues. Germline values: CDR1 MNHEY, CDR2 SMNVEV (reference sequence).

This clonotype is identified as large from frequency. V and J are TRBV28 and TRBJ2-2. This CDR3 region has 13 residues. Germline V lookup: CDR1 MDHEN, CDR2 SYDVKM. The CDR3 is CVGRDGNTGELFF.

This CDR3 reads CSARDRGWYEQYF. The chain employs TRBV20-1 and TRBJ2-7; checking the TCRdb D call of TRBD1 is not possible without DNA. The CDR3 runs to 13 residues. Germline V gene data show CDR1 as DFQATT and CDR2 as SNEGSKA (reference sequence).

CDR3 protein: CASRPGLAGSYNEQFF. The genes are TRBV4-3 and TRBJ2-1; the D call of TRBD2 rests on TCRdb alone, since no DNA is present to check it. The V gene's germline CDR1 is LGHNA and CDR2 YSLEER. CDR3 length equals 16 residues.

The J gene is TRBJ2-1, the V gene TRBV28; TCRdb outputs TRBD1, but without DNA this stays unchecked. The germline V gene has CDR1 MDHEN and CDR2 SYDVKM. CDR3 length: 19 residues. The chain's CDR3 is CASSSSGSFRVNPNNEQFF.

The CDR3 reads CASSQLRGLGGYTF. The genes are TRBV28 and TRBJ1-2. This CDR3 spans 14 amino acids. Germline V lookup: CDR1 MDHEN, CDR2 SYDVKM.

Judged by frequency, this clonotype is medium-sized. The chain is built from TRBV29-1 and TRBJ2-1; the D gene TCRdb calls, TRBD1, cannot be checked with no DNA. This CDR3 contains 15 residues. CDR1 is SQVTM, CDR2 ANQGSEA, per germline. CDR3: CSVETGPFSYNEQFF.